A selection of T cell receptor beta chains follows, all from one sample in a study of cytomegalovirus exposure and HLA in healthy donors. TCRdb's table, derived via immunoSEQ multiplex PCR, lists solely in-frame clones and lacks some. Of 250,000 to 300,000 clones in the sample, 90% are singletons; the top ten hold under 0.4%. Sequenced: PBMCs. These receptors originate from a woman under 30 in good health and CMV-seronegative. CDR3s include the opening cysteine and the closing phenylalanine or tryptophan. D genes are given only for firm matches. Rows may omit the clone size; those that give it use once, few, many or a size class.

J gene,D gene,V gene,clone size,CDR3 protein,CDR3 DNA
TRBJ2-2,TRBD1,TRBV15,-,CASRDRGAGELFF,TGTGCCTCGAGGGACAGGGGGGCCGGGGAGCTGTTTTTT
TRBJ1-1,TRBD1,TRBV5-4,-,CASSPGTGPNTEAFF,TGTGCCAGCAGCCCCGGGACAGGGCCGAACACTGAAGCTTTCTTT
TRBJ2-5,-,TRBV28,-,CASSRRAEETQYF,TGTGCCAGCAGTCGGCGGGCGGAAGAGACCCAGTACTTC
TRBJ2-2,TRBD2,TRBV11-2,-,CASSQAGGINTGELFF,TGTGCCAGCAGTCAAGCGGGAGGAATCAACACCGGGGAGCTGTTTTTT
TRBJ2-3,TRBD2,TRBV7-9,-,CASSLAPAGSTDTQYF,TGTGCCAGCAGCTTAGCTCCAGCGGGGTCCACAGATACGCAGTATTTT
TRBJ2-1,-,TRBV27,-,CASTPRVWGEQFF,TGTGCCAGCACCCCGCGGGTTTGGGGTGAGCAGTTCTTC
TRBJ1-3,TRBD1,TRBV5-4,-,CASSADQGVFSGNTIYF,TGTGCCAGCAGTGCCGATCAGGGGGTATTCTCTGGAAACACCATATATTTT
TRBJ2-3,-,TRBV27,once,CASSFIPGLRTDTQYF,TGTGCCAGCAGTTTCATCCCGGGACTCCGCACAGATACGCAGTATTTT
TRBJ2-7,TRBD1,TRBV2,-,CASSLPQGAYEQYF,TGTGCCAGCAGTCTTCCCCAGGGGGCGTACGAGCAGTACTTC
TRBJ2-7,TRBD1,TRBV7-3,once,CASSLDGTAGEQYF,TGTGCCAGCAGCTTGGACGGGACAGCCGGCGAGCAGTACTTC
TRBJ2-5,TRBD1,TRBV4-1,-,CASSQGQMYQETQYF,TGCGCCAGCAGCCAGGGACAGATGTACCAAGAGACCCAGTACTTC
TRBJ2-3,-,TRBV29-1,once,CSVPGQAGTDTQYF,TGCAGCGTTCCCGGCCAGGCAGGCACAGATACGCAGTATTTT
TRBJ2-5,TRBD1,TRBV5-1,-,CASSPTGVETQYF,TGCGCCAGCAGCCCGACAGGGGTAGAGACCCAGTACTTC
TRBJ2-3,-,TRBV4-1,-,CASSLTDTQYF,TGCGCCAGCAGCTTAACAGATACGCAGTATTTT
TRBJ1-6,TRBD1,TRBV11-2,few,CASSLGDRLEGPLHF,TGTGCCAGCAGCTTAGGGGACAGGCTAGAGGGGCCCCTCCACTTT
TRBJ2-5,-,TRBV6-1,-,CASSEWPRETQYF,TGTGCCAGCAGTGAGTGGCCGAGGGAGACCCAGTACTTC
TRBJ2-1,TRBD1,TRBV10-3,-,CAISEGQGASNEQFF,TGTGCCATCAGTGAGGGACAGGGGGCGAGCAATGAGCAGTTCTTC
TRBJ1-2,TRBD1,TRBV6-4,few,CASSSGQGATGYTF,TGTGCCAGCAGCTCGGGACAGGGGGCGACTGGCTACACCTTC
TRBJ1-6,TRBD1,TRBV28,-,CASSLGTENSPLHF,TGTGCCAGCAGTTTAGGGACAGAGAATTCACCCCTCCACTTT
TRBJ2-7,TRBD1,TRBV15,-,CATSRRSGTVTYEQYF,TGTGCCACCAGCAGACGATCCGGGACAGTAACCTACGAGCAGTACTTC
TRBJ1-2,-,TRBV28,-,CASRGGYGYTF,TGTGCCAGCAGGGGGGGCTATGGCTACACCTTC
TRBJ2-1,TRBD2,TRBV5-4,-,CASSMTSGGTDEQFF,TGTGCCAGCAGCATGACTAGCGGGGGTACGGATGAGCAGTTCTTC
TRBJ1-2,-,TRBV11-2,few,CASSSLTGYYGYTF,TGTGCCAGCAGCTCCTTAACAGGGTACTATGGCTACACCTTC
TRBJ1-1,-,TRBV5-6,-,CASSFTNTEAFF,TGTGCCAGCAGCTTCACAAACACTGAAGCTTTCTTT
TRBJ1-3,TRBD1,TRBV7-9,-,CASSQDRGFSGNTIYF,TGTGCCAGCAGCCAGGACAGGGGGTTCTCTGGAAACACCATATATTTT
TRBJ2-5,-,TRBV6-6,-,CASTLGTLETQYF,TGTGCCAGCACCTTAGGGACTTTGGAGACCCAGTACTTC
TRBJ1-1,-,TRBV6-5,-,CASSYLQGNTEAFF,TGTGCCAGCAGTTACCTACAGGGGAACACTGAAGCTTTCTTT
TRBJ2-1,-,TRBV13,-,CASSLGINNEQFF,TGTGCCAGCAGCTTAGGAATTAACAATGAGCAGTTCTTC
TRBJ1-1,TRBD1,TRBV19,-,CASSMSMGPGTGMNTEAFF,TGTGCCAGTAGTATGAGTATGGGGCCCGGGACAGGGATGAACACTGAAGCTTTCTTT
TRBJ2-7,-,TRBV20-1,few,CSANRVGEQYF,TGCAGTGCTAACAGGGTTGGCGAGCAGTACTTC
TRBJ1-5,-,TRBV11-2,-,CASSLSGQPQHF,TGTGCCAGCAGCTTATCGGGTCAGCCCCAGCATTTT
TRBJ2-3,-,TRBV29-1,-,CSVEGAETDTQYF,TGCAGCGTTGAGGGGGCAGAGACAGATACGCAGTATTTT
TRBJ1-1,-,TRBV28,-,CASTHSGGTEAFF,TGTGCCAGCACCCATTCCGGGGGCACTGAAGCTTTCTTT
TRBJ2-5,TRBD2,TRBV27,-,CASGGAAFWETQYF,TGTGCCTCGGGGGGGGCCGCGTTCTGGGAGACCCAGTACTTC
TRBJ2-7,TRBD1,TRBV29-1,-,CSVGDSGTYEQYF,TGCAGCGTTGGGGACAGTGGAACCTACGAGCAGTACTTC
TRBJ1-4,-,TRBV11-2,-,CASSPPGGLSEKLFF,TGTGCCAGCAGCCCCCCGGGAGGGCTAAGTGAAAAACTGTTTTTT
TRBJ2-3,TRBD1,TRBV5-4,-,CASQPGQGLTDTQYF,TGTGCCAGCCAACCGGGACAGGGGTTAACAGATACGCAGTATTTT
TRBJ1-6,TRBD1,TRBV5-6,-,CASSFRDRGNSPLHF,TGTGCCAGCAGTTTCCGGGACAGGGGTAATTCACCCCTCCACTTT
TRBJ1-2,-,TRBV2,few,CASSVGTDYGYTF,TGTGCCAGCAGTGTTGGGACTGACTATGGCTACACCTTC
TRBJ2-5,TRBD1,TRBV25-1,-,CASSAWDSNKETQYF,TGTGCCAGCAGCGCCTGGGACAGTAATAAAGAGACCCAGTACTTC
TRBJ1-6,-,TRBV19,-,CASSIEHYNSPLHF,TGTGCCAGTAGTATAGAACATTATAATTCACCCCTCCACTTT
TRBJ2-7,-,TRBV9,-,CASSVGGSAYEQYF,TGTGCCAGCAGCGTGGGCGGGTCGGCCTACGAGCAGTACTTC
TRBJ1-1,TRBD1,TRBV6-1,-,CASILTGGNTEAFF,TGTGCCAGCATCCTAACAGGGGGGAACACTGAAGCTTTCTTT
TRBJ2-5,-,TRBV5-1,-,CASTRGLNLETQYF,TGCGCCAGCACCCGGGGACTTAACCTTGAGACCCAGTACTTC
TRBJ1-4,-,TRBV4-2,-,CASSQDRGGGSEKLFF,TGTGCCAGCAGCCAAGATCGTGGGGGGGGAAGTGAAAAACTGTTTTTT
TRBJ1-2,-,TRBV18,once,CASSPGEGVMQGYTF,TGTGCCAGCTCCCCAGGTGAAGGGGTGATGCAGGGCTACACCTTC
TRBJ2-2,TRBD1,TRBV6-5,-,CASRTGQGTGELFF,TGTGCCAGCAGAACGGGACAGGGCACCGGGGAGCTGTTTTTT
TRBJ2-1,TRBD1,TRBV18,-,CASSTLQGVKLDEQFF,TGTGCCAGCTCAACCTTACAGGGGGTGAAATTGGATGAGCAGTTCTTC